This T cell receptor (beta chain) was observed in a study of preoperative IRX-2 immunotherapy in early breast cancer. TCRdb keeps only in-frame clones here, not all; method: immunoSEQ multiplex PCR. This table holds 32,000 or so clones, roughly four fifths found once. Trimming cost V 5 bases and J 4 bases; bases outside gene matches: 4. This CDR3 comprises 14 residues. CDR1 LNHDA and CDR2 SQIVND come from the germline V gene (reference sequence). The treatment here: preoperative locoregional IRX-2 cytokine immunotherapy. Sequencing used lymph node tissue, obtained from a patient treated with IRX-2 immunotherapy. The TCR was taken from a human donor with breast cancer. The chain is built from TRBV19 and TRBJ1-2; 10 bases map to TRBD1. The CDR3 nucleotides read TGTGCCAGTAGTTTGACAGGGGGCGGCTATGGCTACACCTTC. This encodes CASSLTGGGYGYTF. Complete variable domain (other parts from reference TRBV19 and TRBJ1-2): DGGITQSPKYLFRKEGQNVTLSCEQNLNHDAMYWYRQDPGQGLRLIYYSQIVNDFQKGDIAEGYSVSREKKESFPLTVTSAQKNPTAFYLCASSLTGGGYGYTFGSGTRLTVV.